Presented here are 9 T cell receptor beta chains from one specimen sequenced in a study of blood T cell repertoires in COVID-19. The repertoire was sequenced with immunoSEQ multiplex PCR; TCRdb's copy has only in-frame clones and lacks some. The table has about 98,000 clones, around 76% seen once; the top ten hold under 20%. Sequences were obtained from peripheral blood. The origin of the receptors is a man aged 80 or over with acute or convalescent COVID-19.

The chain uses TRBV28 and TRBJ1-2, with D perhaps matching TRBD1 (5 bases). V lost 5 bases to trimming and J lost 3 bases, with 13 bases between them. Germline assignment: CDR1 MDHEN and CDR2 SYDVKM. The CDR3 covers 14 residues. Here the CDR3 DNA reads TGTGCCAGCAGTCCCGGCCAGGGATACTATGGCTACACCTTC. It translates to CASSPGQGYYGYTF.

The rearrangement joins TRBV9 to TRBJ1-4, with 9 bases matching TRBD1. This CDR3 has 17 residues. The ends lost 3 bases at V and 4 bases at J; junction bases unmatched: 10. The V gene's germline CDR1 is SGDLS and CDR2 YYNGEE. The CDR3 spells CASSEGTGSFLNEKLFF. The CDR3 coding sequence is TGTGCCAGCAGCGAGGGGACAGGGAGTTTTCTTAATGAAAAACTGTTTTTT.

The J gene is TRBJ2-3, the V gene TRBV24-1, with D perhaps TRBD1 (5 bases). There are 15 residues in the CDR3. From germline, CDR1 is KGHDR and CDR2 SFDVKD. Trimming pared 8 bases from V and 1 base from J, leaving 15 bases between. The CDR3 reads CATTSPQDRTDTQYF. In DNA form, the CDR3 reads TGTGCCACCACCAGCCCACAGGATCGCACAGATACGCAGTATTTT.

The DNA for the CDR3 is TGTGCCAGCACCACCCTCTCGACCCCAGGGGGCGAAAAACTGTTTTTT. Its protein is CASTTLSTPGGEKLFF. The rearrangement links TRBV11-3 to TRBJ1-4, with 8 bases identical to TRBD1. CDR1 and CDR2 (germline): SGHNT, YENEEA. The trim removed 7 bases at V and 8 bases at J, leaving 15 bases unmatched. The CDR3 consists of 16 residues. Complete variable domain (other parts from reference TRBV11-3 and TRBJ1-4): EAGVVQSPRYKIIEKKQPVAFWCNPISGHNTLYWYLQNLGQGPELLIRYENEEAVDDSQLPKDRFSAERLKGVDSTLKIQPAELGDSAVYLCASTTLSTPGGEKLFFGSGTQLSVL.

The chain is built from TRBV7-2 and TRBJ2-7; 9 bases map to TRBD1. CDR3 length: 16 residues. V was pared by 2 bases and J by 3 bases, with 8 bases of the junction left unmatched. Germline V gene sequence: CDR1 SGHTA, CDR2 FQGNSA. The CDR3 DNA sequence: TGTGCCAGCAGCTTACACGGGACAGGGAGTTTCTACGAGCAGTACTTC. This gives the protein CASSLHGTGSFYEQYF.

As DNA, the CDR3 is TGTGCCAGCAGTTTAGGACGGGAGGGAGTCAAAAACATTCAGTACTTC. Its translation: CASSLGREGVKNIQYF. The V and J genes are TRBV27 and TRBJ2-4, with 8 bases aligning to TRBD2. CDR1 and CDR2 from the germline V gene are MNHEY and SMNVEV (reference sequence). Trimming took 2 bases from V and 3 from J; bases not matched to a gene: 6. This CDR3 is built from 16 residues.

The rearrangement links TRBV19 to TRBJ2-7, with 8 bases matching TRBD1. J gave up 5 bases and V 3 bases, and 3 bases lay outside the gene matches. The CDR3 sequence is 13 residues long. CDR1 LNHDA and CDR2 SQIVND come from the germline V gene (reference sequence). The CDR3 here is CASSIGTGDEQYF. CDR3 bases: TGTGCCAGTAGTATCGGGACAGGCGACGAGCAGTACTTC.

The CDR3 loop reads CASSLLRGSTDTQYF. The DNA of the CDR3 is TGTGCCAGCAGTCTTCTGCGGGGAAGCACAGATACGCAGTATTTT. The chain carries TRBV6-5 and TRBJ2-3, with a weak D call TRBD2 (6 bases). The CDR3 length is 15 residues. V lost 5 bases and J 0 bases, leaving 12 bases between the germline ends. Germline CDR1 is MNHEY and CDR2 is SVGAGI.

This clone is a singleton in its sample. V usage is TRBV7-8 and J usage is TRBJ2-5; tentative D call: TRBD1 (6 bases). V was pared by 3 bases and J by 3 bases, with 11 bases between. The CDR3 has 14 residues. Germline values: CDR1 SGHVS, CDR2 FQNEAQ. In DNA, the CDR3 is TGTGCCAGCAGCTTTCAGGGGCAAAAAGAGACCCAGTACTTC. Amino acid sequence: CASSFQGQKETQYF.